This is a list of T cell receptor beta chains from one sample in a study of cytomegalovirus exposure and HLA in healthy donors. The protocol was immunoSEQ multiplex PCR, while the TCRdb copy is restricted to in-frame clones and leaves out a portion. The sample comprises around 78,000 clones, about 60% of which are singletons, and 4.5% to 6% rests with the top ten. The specimen sequenced was PBMCs. Receptors were obtained from a man aged 25-45 years in good health and CMV-seropositive. CDR3s include the opening cysteine and the closing phenylalanine or tryptophan. The D gene is left open where the match is weak. A row's size may be missing; if present it is once, few, many or a size class.

clone size,J gene,V gene,D gene,CDR3 DNA,CDR3 protein
once,TRBJ2-7,TRBV5-1,-,TGCGCCAGCAGCCGAGGACAGTCGAGCTCCTACGAGCAGTACTTC,CASSRGQSSSYEQYF
-,TRBJ2-3,TRBV6-5,-,TGTGCCAGCAGTCGGGACACAGATACGCAGTATTTT,CASSRDTDTQYF
-,TRBJ2-3,TRBV7-3,-,TGTGCCAGCAGCTTAAATGGACTCGGCACAGATACGCAGTATTTT,CASSLNGLGTDTQYF
few,TRBJ2-7,TRBV28,-,TGTGCCAGCAGTTTCTCCAGTTACGAGCAGTACTTC,CASSFSSYEQYF
-,TRBJ1-1,TRBV28,-,TGTGCCAGCAGTCGCCCGTCGGGCAGGGCCAACACTGAAGCTTTCTTT,CASSRPSGRANTEAFF
-,TRBJ2-5,TRBV25-1,-,TGTGCCAGCAGAAACACGAACCAGGCCCAAGAGACCCAGTACTTC,CASRNTNQAQETQYF
-,TRBJ2-6,TRBV4-2,-,TGTGCCAGCACCAGGACTGGGGCCAACGTCCTGACTTTC,CASTRTGANVLTF
-,TRBJ1-4,TRBV11-2,-,TGTGCCAGCAGTCCTCGACAGAGAAATGAAAAACTGTTTTTT,CASSPRQRNEKLFF
-,TRBJ2-7,TRBV11-2,-,TGTGCCAGCAGATTCGGAGGGCGCGAGCAGTACTTC,CASRFGGREQYF
-,TRBJ1-2,TRBV28,TRBD1,TGTGCCAGCAGTTTGCAGTGGGGAGGCACGGGACAGGGTCTTGCAAGGGATGGCTACACCTTC,CASSLQWGGTGQGLARDGYTF
-,TRBJ1-2,TRBV27,TRBD1,TGTGCCAGCAGTTTATTTTACAGGGGGACCTATGGCTACACCTTC,CASSLFYRGTYGYTF
-,TRBJ2-2,TRBV6-6,TRBD1,TGTGCCAGCAGTCCCTGGGACAGTTCTAACACCGGGGAGCTGTTTTTT,CASSPWDSSNTGELFF
-,TRBJ2-5,TRBV7-6,-,TGTGCCAGCAGCTTCGGGCAGGGGAAAGAGACCCAGTACTTC,CASSFGQGKETQYF
-,TRBJ2-5,TRBV5-6,-,TGTGCCAGCAGCCGAGGGAGGCGAGAGACCCAGTACTTC,CASSRGRRETQYF
-,TRBJ1-5,TRBV7-2,TRBD1,TGTGCCAGCAGCGCCGAACAGGGGCGACCCCAGCATTTT,CASSAEQGRPQHF
-,TRBJ2-5,TRBV9,-,TGTGCCAGCAGCGTAGAAACAGGGTTAGGAGAGACCCAGTACTTC,CASSVETGLGETQYF
-,TRBJ1-5,TRBV4-1,TRBD1,TGCGCCAGCAGCCAAGACAATCGACAGGGGCGATTTAGCAATCAGCCCCAGCATTTT,CASSQDNRQGRFSNQPQHF
few,TRBJ2-2,TRBV7-9,TRBD2,TGTGCCAGCAGCTTAGCGCGGGGAGGGCCGAACACCGGGGAGCTGTTTTTT,CASSLARGGPNTGELFF
-,TRBJ2-5,TRBV18,TRBD2,TGTGCCAGCCCACCACCGGGCGGGGGGGCCCGAGAGACCCAGTACTTC,CASPPPGGGARETQYF
-,TRBJ2-7,TRBV28,-,TGTGCCAGCAGTCAAGGACTGTCCTACGAGCAGTACTTC,CASSQGLSYEQYF
-,TRBJ1-1,TRBV30,-,TGTGCCTGGAGTGTACGAGGGAACACTGAAGCTTTCTTT,CAWSVRGNTEAFF
-,TRBJ2-1,TRBV4-2,TRBD2,TGTGCCAGCAGCCAACCCAGATCGACTAGCGGCTCCTACAATGAGCAGTTCTTC,CASSQPRSTSGSYNEQFF
few,TRBJ2-2,TRBV6-5,-,TGTGCCAGCAGTTACTCTCCCGACACCGGGGAGCTGTTTTTT,CASSYSPDTGELFF
few,TRBJ1-1,TRBV7-2,-,TGTGCCAGCAGGCTACAGGGTTTCGGCACTGAAGCTTTCTTT,CASRLQGFGTEAFF
-,TRBJ2-5,TRBV6-1,TRBD2,TGTGCCGGAGAGACTAGCGGGAAAGAGACCCAGTACTTC,CAGETSGKETQYF
few,TRBJ1-1,TRBV11-3,-,TGTGCCAGCAGCTACCGGGCAGGGGCTTTCTTT,CASSYRAGAFF
-,TRBJ2-3,TRBV5-8,-,TGTGCCAGCAGCTTCAGGGGAGAGGGCACAGATACGCAGTATTTT,CASSFRGEGTDTQYF
-,TRBJ2-1,TRBV28,TRBD1,TGTGCCAGCAGTACACCCGGGACAGGGACCTACAATGAGCAGTTCTTC,CASSTPGTGTYNEQFF
-,TRBJ2-4,TRBV13,-,TGTGCCAGCAGCCTCACACAGGGAGCCAAAAACATTCAGTACTTC,CASSLTQGAKNIQYF
-,TRBJ2-3,TRBV19,-,TGTGCCAGTAGTATAGATCGTCCCACAGATACGCAGTATTTT,CASSIDRPTDTQYF
-,TRBJ2-3,TRBV7-6,TRBD2,TGTGCCAGCAGCCCAGCGGGAGGGCCTCCAGATACGCAGTATTTT,CASSPAGGPPDTQYF
-,TRBJ2-6,TRBV12-5,TRBD2,TGTGCTACCGGGAGGGGTAACGGGGCCAACGTCCTGACTTTC,CATGRGNGANVLTF
few,TRBJ1-1,TRBV6-5,-,TGTGCCAGCAGGCCCAGGGGAGCAGGTGAAGCTTTCTTT,CASRPRGAGEAFF
-,TRBJ2-3,TRBV6-1,-,TGTGCCAGCAGTCCTACACAGGTTACGCAGTATTTT,CASSPTQVTQYF
-,TRBJ2-1,TRBV27,TRBD1,TGTGCCAGCAGTCCCGGACAGGGCCACAATGAGCAGTTCTTC,CASSPGQGHNEQFF
once,TRBJ2-1,TRBV7-9,TRBD2,TGTGCCAGCAGCTTAGGAGCGGGAGATCGCAATGAGCAGTTCTTC,CASSLGAGDRNEQFF
-,TRBJ2-7,TRBV27,TRBD1,TGTGCCAGCAGTTTCCTTGAGGGACAGGGGGATTCTGAGCAGTACTTC,CASSFLEGQGDSEQYF
-,TRBJ2-1,TRBV7-3,TRBD1,TGTGCCAGCAGTTCAAGGGGGCCAGACAATGAGCAGTTCTTC,CASSSRGPDNEQFF
once,TRBJ1-2,TRBV29-1,-,TGCAGCGTTGAAGATCGTAGCTATGGCTACACCTTC,CSVEDRSYGYTF
-,TRBJ1-4,TRBV15,-,TGTGCCACCAGCAGACAGGGTCGCGGTGAAAAACTGTTTTTT,CATSRQGRGEKLFF
-,TRBJ1-6,TRBV14,-,TGTGCCAGCAGCCTCCTCGGGCCCCTCCACTTT,CASSLLGPLHF
few,TRBJ2-5,TRBV5-1,-,TGCGCCAGCAGCTCGGGGGCGGGAGAAGGGCAAGAGACCCAGTACTTC,CASSSGAGEGQETQYF
-,TRBJ2-1,TRBV5-1,TRBD1,TGCGCCAGCAGCGGGTGGACAGGGGACAACAATGAGCAGTTCTTC,CASSGWTGDNNEQFF
-,TRBJ2-7,TRBV28,-,TGTGCCACCCGACTGGGTTTCTCCTACGAGCAGTACTTC,CATRLGFSYEQYF
once,TRBJ2-5,TRBV2,-,TGTGCCAGCAGTGTTCTACAAGAGACCCAGTACTTC,CASSVLQETQYF
-,TRBJ2-7,TRBV7-6,-,TGTGCCAGCAGCTTAGCGCTCGGGGAGCAGTACTTC,CASSLALGEQYF
-,TRBJ2-1,TRBV12-5,TRBD2,TGTGCTAGTGGTTTTGTGTGTCGGGGGGGGCCTGGCAATGAGCAGTTCTTC,CASGFVCRGGPGNEQFF
few,TRBJ2-7,TRBV7-6,TRBD2,TGTGCCAGCAGCTTATCAGCGGGACTAGCGGGAGGCGAGCAGTACTTC,CASSLSAGLAGGEQYF